The 30 T cell receptor beta chains presented below share a single source sample, sequenced in a study of metastatic and nonmetastatic thyroid tumors. Among the patients, none had received any treatment before thyroid surgery. TCRdb re-called the PCR reads via MiXCR. The sample includes about 27,000 clones, 10% to 15% of them seen just once. The sample was blood. The receptors come from a female donor with papillary thyroid cancer or a benign thyroid nodule (not recorded which). Some clones in this sample may be carry-over from other donors' samples.

This clone was observed at least ten times. The rearrangement uses TRBV29-1 and TRBJ2-3; D is undetermined. The ends were cut back, 2 bases at V and 0 bases at J, with 6 bases in the middle. The CDR3 has 13 amino acids. The germline gives CDR1 SQVTM, CDR2 ANQGSEA. The CDR3 loop reads CSVERGSTDTQYF. In DNA, the CDR3 is TGCAGCGTTGAACGAGGCAGCACAGATACGCAGTATTTT.

This clone was found many times. This sequence joins TRBV11-1 and TRBJ2-2; D is perhaps TRBD1 (8 bases). CDR1 is SGHAT, CDR2 FQDESV, per germline (reference sequence). The CDR3 extends over 16 amino acids. Trimming took 4 bases from V and 7 from J, leaving 19 bases between them. The CDR3 DNA follows: TGTGCCAGCAGCTCTAGCGGCAGGGGGCATGTCGGGGAGCTGTTTTTT. It specifies CASSSSGRGHVGELFF.

This clone has at least ten counts. The rearrangement joins TRBV19 to TRBJ2-7; 11 bases fit TRBD2. The V gene's germline CDR1 is LNHDA and CDR2 SQIVND (reference sequence). J gave up 1 base and V 5 bases, and 7 bases lay outside the gene matches. The CDR3 is 16 residues long. CDR3 in amino acids: CASSEDSGRVSYEQYF. DNA of the CDR3: TGTGCCAGTAGTGAAGATAGCGGGAGGGTATCCTACGAGCAGTACTTC.

This clone was counted at least ten times. The chain combines TRBV19 with TRBJ2-7; no definite D call. This CDR3 has 14 residues. V lost 1 base and J lost 2, with 9 bases in between. Germline V CDR1 and CDR2: LNHDA, SQIVND (reference sequence). CDR3 protein: CASSIGNGPYEQYF. For the CDR3, the DNA is TGTGCCAGTAGTATAGGGAACGGCCCCTACGAGCAGTACTTC.

In the case of this clone: The final CDR3 position lacks the conserved phenylalanine or tryptophan, pointing to a likely read error. The CDR3: CASTEVASGDRQPQHL. The CDR3 region has the DNA TGTGCCAGCACCGAAGTTGCGTCAGGGGATAGGCAGCCCCAGCATTTA. The chain couples TRBV3-1 to TRBJ1-5, with D perhaps TRBD1 (6 bases). This CDR3 spans 16 amino acids. Germline CDR1 LGHDT, CDR2 YNNKEL (reference sequence). V gave up 7 bases and J gave up 7 bases, with 23 bases separating them.

This clone has ten or more counts. V and J are TRBV6-2 or TRBV6-3 and TRBJ1-2; TRBD1 is a possible D gene (6 bases). CDR3 length: 15 residues. V dropped 2 bases and J dropped 4 bases, with 14 bases sitting between them. In germline, CDR1 is MNHEY, CDR2 SVGEGT. The CDR3 coding sequence is TGTGCCAGCAGTTACGCGGAAGAAGGGGGCTATGGCTACACCTTC. It is translated as CASSYAEEGGYGYTF.

This clone was recorded many times. The rearrangement joins TRBV3-1 to TRBJ2-5, with D tentatively TRBD1 (6 bases). V was pared by 1 base and J by 2 bases, with 8 bases between. The CDR3 is made up of 14 amino acids. From germline, CDR1 is LGHDT and CDR2 YNNKEL (reference sequence). CDR3 bases: TGTGCCAGCAGCCAAGTACAGGGTCAAGAGACCCAGTACTTC. Residues: CASSQVQGQETQYF.

This clone was observed at least ten times. V gene TRBV19 combines with J gene TRBJ1-5; D may be TRBD1 (6 bases). Trimming took 0 bases from V and 2 from J, leaving 14 bases between them. Germline V gene sequence: CDR1 LNHDA, CDR2 SQIVND (reference sequence). There are 17 residues in the CDR3. The DNA of the CDR3 is TGTGCCAGTAGTATAGAAGGTACAGGGATGCGCAATCAGCCCCAGCATTTT. Translating gives CASSIEGTGMRNQPQHF. Supplemented by reference TRBV19 and TRBJ1-5, the full variable domain reads DGGITQSPKYLFRKEGQNVTLSCEQNLNHDAMYWYRQDPGQGLRLIYYSQIVNDFQKGDIAEGYSVSREKKESFPLTVTSAQKNPTAFYLCASSIEGTGMRNQPQHFGDGTRLSIL.

This clone was picked up many times. V usage is TRBV7-9 and J usage is TRBJ2-1; 9 bases are shared with TRBD2. Looked up from germline, CDR1 is SEHNR and CDR2 is FQNEAQ (reference sequence). The CDR3 covers 13 residues. With 1 base clipped from V and 10 bases from J, the junction kept 2 bases outside the gene matches. This CDR3 reads CASSLGLADEQFF. DNA of the CDR3: TGTGCCAGCAGCTTAGGACTAGCGGACGAGCAGTTCTTC.

This clone was seen at least ten times. CDR3 DNA: TGTGCCAGCAGCTTATCTAGCGGCACAGATACGCAGTATTTT. It encodes CASSLSSGTDTQYF. The chain employs TRBV5-4 and TRBJ2-3; a possible D gene is TRBD2 (6 bases). CDR3 size: 14 residues. Per germline, CDR1 SGHNT and CDR2 YYREEE (reference sequence). The V gene lost 2 bases and the J gene lost 1 base, with 8 bases spanning the gap.

Comments on this clone: This sequence may be a read error, since a much larger clone differs from it by one base. This chain joins TRBV29-1 and TRBJ2-5; TRBD1 is a possible D gene (5 bases). With 4 bases removed from V and 3 bases from J, the gap between germline ends came to 15 bases. Germline V lookup: CDR1 SQVTM, CDR2 ANQGSEA. The length of the CDR3 is 14 residues. CDR3 protein: CSVVLRTFKETQYF. Written as DNA, the CDR3 is TGCAGCGTTGTCCTAAGGACATTCAAAGAGACCCAGTACTTC.

This clone was counted at least ten times. The chain is built from TRBV19 and TRBJ2-7, with no clear D. The V end lost 3 bases, the J end lost 1 base, and 10 bases lay between the germline ends. Germline-derived CDR1 and CDR2 are LNHDA and SQIVND (reference sequence). The CDR3 runs to 14 residues. As DNA, the CDR3 is TGTGCCAGTAGTATGACTGTCAGGTCCTACGAGCAGTACTTC. It is translated as CASSMTVRSYEQYF.

This clone was seen many times. V is TRBV6-1 and J is TRBJ2-5, with D unresolved. This CDR3 is 17 amino acids long. Germline-derived CDR1 and CDR2 are MNHNS and SASEGT. The germline V and J ends were trimmed by 6 bases and 5 bases, with 25 bases remaining between them. CDR3 loop: CASSPSASPWGRETQYF. The CDR3 region has the DNA TGTGCCAGCAGCCCCAGTGCCTCTCCATGGGGAAGGGAGACCCAGTACTTC.

This clone came up many times. This chain links TRBV28 with TRBJ1-4; D gene ambiguous. Trimming removed 7 bases at V and 8 bases at J, with 14 bases between. This CDR3 region has 13 residues. CDR1 is MDHEN and CDR2 is SYDVKM in the germline V gene. The CDR3 DNA reads as TGTGCCAGCACCGAGGTCGCAGCAGAAAAACTGTTTTTT. It is translated as CASTEVAAEKLFF.

The sample holds many counts of this clone. With a much larger clone just one base away, this may be a read error. This chain uses TRBV12-3 or TRBV12-4 with TRBJ2-1; TRBD1 aligns across 9 bases. This CDR3 has 13 amino acids. The V segment lost 7 bases and the J segment 6 bases; nucleotides outside the gene matches: 4. This chain's CDR3 is CASTRTGVNEQFF. CDR3 nucleotides: TGTGCCAGCACTCGGACAGGGGTCAATGAGCAGTTCTTC.

This clone has ten or more counts. The chain links TRBV10-3 to TRBJ1-2, with D hard to call. CDR3 length equals 13 residues. Trimming took off 4 bases at V and 3 bases at J, with 9 bases between the two ends. Germline V gene lookup returns CDR1 ENHRY and CDR2 SYGVKD. This CDR3 is CAISGGEYYGYTF. The DNA of the CDR3 is TGTGCCATCAGTGGGGGAGAGTACTATGGCTACACCTTC.

Ten or more counts support this clone. The chain couples TRBV6-2 or TRBV6-3 to TRBJ1-1; D not resolved. The V end lost 5 bases, the J end lost 1 base, and 5 bases lay between the germline ends. Germline CDR1 is MNHEY and CDR2 is SVGEGT. This CDR3 comprises 12 residues. CDR3 nucleotide sequence: TGTGCCAGCAGTGACCCGAACACTGAAGCTTTCTTT. This translates into CASSDPNTEAFF.

This clone was counted ten times or more. CDR3 region: CASSQEGGWTGDYEQYF. In DNA, the CDR3 is TGCGCCAGCAGCCAAGAAGGAGGGTGGACAGGGGACTACGAGCAGTACTTC. The rearrangement joins TRBV4-1 to TRBJ2-7, with 9 bases lining up with TRBD1. The CDR3 contains 17 residues. V was clipped by 0 bases and J by 3 bases; unmatched bases: 9. Germline V gene sequence: CDR1 MGHRA, CDR2 YSYEKL.

This clone came up many times. The chain links TRBV5-8 to TRBJ2-5, with 8 bases fitting TRBD2. The CDR3 spans 17 residues. The junction had 12 bases not matched to a gene; V was cut back by 0 bases and J by 5 bases. The germline V gene has CDR1 SGHTS and CDR2 YDEGEE. CDR3 nucleotides: TGTGCCAGCAGCTTGGCCAAGTCCAGCGGGAGATTCGAGACCCAGTACTTC. Protein: CASSLAKSSGRFETQYF.

In its sample, this clone was seen a few times. V and J are TRBV9 and TRBJ2-4, with 10 positions matching TRBD2. V lost 4 bases and J lost 3; bases outside the gene matches: 7. CDR1 is SGDLS, CDR2 YYNGEE, per germline. The CDR3 runs 16 residues. In nucleotides, the CDR3 is TGTGCCAGCAGCTCCCAGCGGGAGGGGGGCAAAAACATTCAGTACTTC. Translating it yields CASSSQREGGKNIQYF.

The table lists this clone with many counts. A much bigger clone sits one base away, suggesting this may be a read error. The same CDR3 also results from other DNA sequences found in this sample. The J gene is TRBJ2-1, the V gene TRBV6-1; weak D call: TRBD2 (5 bases). Germline-derived CDR1 and CDR2 are MNHNS and SASEGT. The CDR3 totals 14 residues. CDR3 amino acids: CASSGSSFPNEQFF. CDR3 DNA sequence: TGCGCCAGCAGTGGTTCTAGCTTCCCCAATGAGCAGTTCTTC.

By share of the sample, this clone is medium-sized. The chain is built from TRBV28 and TRBJ2-7, with 9 positions matching TRBD2. Germline V gives CDR1 MDHEN, CDR2 SYDVKM. Germline trimming cut 2 bases from V and 1 base from J; bases unmatched to any gene: 12. CDR3 length: 18 amino acids. DNA for the CDR3: TGTGCCAGCAGTTTAATGGGACGGTGGACTAGCGTTTCCTACGAGCAGTACTTC. This translates into CASSLMGRWTSVSYEQYF.

The sample holds many counts of this clone. This chain links TRBV4-1 with TRBJ1-1; D possibly corresponds to TRBD1 (5 bases). This CDR3 has 13 amino acids. Trimming removed 3 bases at V and 8 bases at J, with 13 bases between. Germline lookup yields CDR1 MGHRA and CDR2 YSYEKL. The CDR3 loop reads CASSHITGAEAFF. The CDR3 DNA reads as TGCGCCAGCAGCCATATTACCGGGGCCGAAGCTTTCTTT.

This clone was seen many times. This chain connects TRBV28 to TRBJ1-5; D call uncertain. The germline V and J ends were trimmed by 2 bases and 1 base, with 12 bases remaining between them. The V gene's germline CDR1 is MDHEN and CDR2 SYDVKM. The CDR3 covers 16 residues. DNA for the CDR3: TGTGCCAGCAGTTTACCATCCCGGCGGAGCAATCAGCCCCAGCATTTT. It translates to CASSLPSRRSNQPQHF.

This clone occurred many times. This rearrangement joins TRBV7-9 to TRBJ2-3; D is ambiguous. This CDR3 comprises 12 residues. Germline V CDR1 and CDR2: SEHNR, FQNEAQ (reference sequence). V lost 5 bases and J 3 bases, leaving 6 bases between the germline ends. Here the CDR3 DNA reads TGTGCCAGCAGCCCCAATACAGATACGCAGTATTTT. Translating gives CASSPNTDTQYF.

There are many counts of this clone. The chain employs TRBV6-5 and TRBJ1-3; a possible D gene is TRBD1 (5 bases). Between the trimmed V and J ends, which lost 2 bases and 3 bases, there was a span of 8 bases. This CDR3 has 14 residues. Germline V CDR1 and CDR2: MNHEY, SVGAGI. The CDR3 loop reads CASSYGGVGNTIYF. CDR3 DNA: TGTGCCAGCAGTTACGGGGGAGTTGGAAACACCATATATTTT.

This clone is deemed medium-sized. The chain combines TRBV5-1 with TRBJ1-3; TRBD1 aligns across 10 bases. J gave up 7 bases and V 4 bases, and 8 bases lay outside the gene matches. Per germline, CDR1 SGHRS and CDR2 YFSETQ. CDR3 length: 15 residues. CDR3 in DNA: TGCGCCAGCAGCCAAAGGGACAGGGGCGAGAACACCATATATTTT. This gives the protein CASSQRDRGENTIYF.

This clone occurred many times. The chain recombines TRBV30 with TRBJ1-3; the D gene is possibly TRBD1 (5 bases). Germline lookup yields CDR1 GTSNPN and CDR2 SVGIG (reference sequence). CDR3 size: 13 residues. This CDR3 is CALGTNRGNTIYF. CDR3 sequence (DNA): TGTGCTTTGGGCACTAACAGGGGAAACACCATATATTTT.

This clone was observed many times. The J gene is TRBJ1-2, the V gene TRBV10-3, with 7 bases aligning to TRBD1. The ends lost 4 bases at V and 8 bases at J; junction bases unmatched: 16. CDR3 length: 16 amino acids. Germline V gene sequence: CDR1 ENHRY, CDR2 SYGVKD. The CDR3 here is CAISARTGAYVEGYTF. For the CDR3, the DNA is TGTGCCATCAGTGCTCGGACAGGCGCCTATGTAGAGGGCTACACCTTC.

This clone was recorded at least ten times. The chain recombines TRBV24-1 with TRBJ2-3; tentatively, D is TRBD2 (5 bases). This CDR3 region has 15 residues. The germline V gene encodes CDR1 KGHDR and CDR2 SFDVKD. V was trimmed by 4 bases and J by 2 bases, leaving 12 bases between them. The CDR3 loop is CATSELASDTDTQYF. CDR3 nucleotides: TGTGCCACCAGTGAGCTAGCATCTGACACAGATACGCAGTATTTT.